The clone carrying this TCR beta chain was detected a few times. The sample originates from a study of T-cell reconstitution after alpha-beta-depleted transplantation in children. Looked up from germline, CDR1 is SGHAT and CDR2 is FQNNGV. This CDR3 is built from 14 residues. Deletions cut 1 base from V and 11 bases from J, with 18 bases between. Construction of the TCRbeta library involved unique molecular identifiers. TCRdb re-derived calls from the PCR reads in MiXCR, one entry per CDR3 protein. Found here are some 600,000 distinct CDR3 sequences, 16% of them singletons; the top ten hold 1.1%. Here the sequenced sample was PBMCs from the stem cell graft donor, taken from the stem cell graft. The receptor's source is a human donor who donated a stem cell graft to a child with acute myeloid leukemia. The chain combines TRBV11-2 with TRBJ2-7; tentatively, D is TRBD1 (5 bases). The CDR3, as DNA: TGTGCCAGCAGCTTAGGAGCAGGGATGGAGTTGGAGTACTTC. This sequence encodes CASSLGAGMELEYF.